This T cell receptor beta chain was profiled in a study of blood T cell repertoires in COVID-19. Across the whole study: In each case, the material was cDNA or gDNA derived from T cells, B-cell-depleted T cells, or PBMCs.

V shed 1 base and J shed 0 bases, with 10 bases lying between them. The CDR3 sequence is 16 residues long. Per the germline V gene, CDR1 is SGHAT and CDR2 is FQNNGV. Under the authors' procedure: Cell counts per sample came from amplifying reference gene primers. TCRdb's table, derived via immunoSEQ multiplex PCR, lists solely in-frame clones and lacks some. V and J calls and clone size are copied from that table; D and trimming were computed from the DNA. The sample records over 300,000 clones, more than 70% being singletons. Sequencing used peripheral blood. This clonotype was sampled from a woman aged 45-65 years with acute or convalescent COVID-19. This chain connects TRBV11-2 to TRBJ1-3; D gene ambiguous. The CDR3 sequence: CASSLVRSVSGNTIYF. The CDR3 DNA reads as TGTGCCAGCAGCTTAGTACGGTCGGTCTCTGGAAACACCATATATTTT.